Listed below are T cell receptor beta chains from one sample, sequenced in a study of radiotherapy plus CTLA-4 blockade in lung cancer. The protocol was immunoSEQ multiplex PCR, while the TCRdb copy is restricted to in-frame clones and leaves out a portion. The repertoire holds approximately 60,000 clones, 77% seen once, with approximately 4% in the top ten. The sample in question was peripheral blood, obtained from a patient treated with radiotherapy plus ipilimumab. These TCRs come from a human donor with non-small cell lung cancer who had a complete response to radiotherapy plus ipilimumab. The CDR3 runs from the conserved cysteine through the conserved F or W. The D gene is left open where the match is weak. Clone size is stated in some rows and not others, as once, few, many or a class when expanded.

V gene: TRBV30
J gene: TRBJ1-2
clone size: NA
D gene: NA
CDR3 DNA: TGTGCCTGGAGCTTACAGGTCAACTATGGCTACACCTTC
CDR3 protein: CAWSLQVNYGYTF

V gene: TRBV29-1
J gene: TRBJ2-3
clone size: NA
D gene: NA
CDR3 DNA: TGCAGCGTTGAATGGCCGGAGCTTTGGTATACGCAGTATTTT
CDR3 protein: CSVEWPELWYTQYF

V gene: TRBV7-7
J gene: TRBJ2-6
clone size: NA
D gene: TRBD1
CDR3 DNA: TGTGCTAGCAGCTTAGCCCAGGGGGCGCCTGGGGCCAACGTCCTGACTTTC
CDR3 protein: CASSLAQGAPGANVLTF

V gene: TRBV2
J gene: TRBJ2-1
clone size: NA
D gene: NA
CDR3 DNA: TGTGCCAGCAGGCGGGGAAGCTCCTACAATGAGCAGTTCTTC
CDR3 protein: CASRRGSSYNEQFF

V gene: TRBV21-1
J gene: TRBJ1-5
clone size: NA
D gene: NA
CDR3 DNA: TGTGCCAGCAAGGGGGCCAATCAGCCCCAGCATTTT
CDR3 protein: CASKGANQPQHF

V gene: TRBV2
J gene: TRBJ2-2
clone size: NA
D gene: TRBD2
CDR3 DNA: TGTGCCAGCGGACTTAGCGGGAGGGCCGGCGGGGAGCTGTTTTTT
CDR3 protein: CASGLSGRAGGELFF

V gene: TRBV19
J gene: TRBJ2-5
clone size: NA
D gene: TRBD1
CDR3 DNA: TGTGCCAGTATCGGGACAGATCAAGAGACCCAGTACTTC
CDR3 protein: CASIGTDQETQYF

V gene: TRBV7-2
J gene: TRBJ2-1
clone size: NA
D gene: TRBD2
CDR3 DNA: TGTGCCAGCAGCCCCCCCGGGACTAGCGGGGGAGAGCAGTTCTTC
CDR3 protein: CASSPPGTSGGEQFF

V gene: TRBV6-5
J gene: TRBJ1-5
clone size: NA
D gene: TRBD1
CDR3 DNA: TGTGCCAGCAGTCCTACAGGGGGCGGCCATCAGCCCCAGCATTTT
CDR3 protein: CASSPTGGGHQPQHF

V gene: TRBV4-3
J gene: TRBJ2-2
clone size: medium-sized
D gene: NA
CDR3 DNA: TGCGCCAGCAGCGAAACGAACACCGGGGAGCTGTTTTTT
CDR3 protein: CASSETNTGELFF

V gene: TRBV28
J gene: TRBJ2-1
clone size: NA
D gene: TRBD1
CDR3 DNA: TGTGCCAGCTTCTCCGGGACAGGACTTTTGGATGAGCAGTTCTTC
CDR3 protein: CASFSGTGLLDEQFF

V gene: TRBV6-6
J gene: TRBJ2-2
clone size: NA
D gene: NA
CDR3 DNA: TGTGCCAGCGGAGGACAGATTAACACCGGGGAGCTGTTTTTT
CDR3 protein: CASGGQINTGELFF

V gene: TRBV30
J gene: TRBJ1-6
clone size: NA
D gene: TRBD1
CDR3 DNA: TGTGCCTGGGAGCAGGGACAGAGAGATAATTCACCCCTCCACTTT
CDR3 protein: CAWEQGQRDNSPLHF

V gene: TRBV6-5
J gene: TRBJ1-1
clone size: few
D gene: NA
CDR3 DNA: TGTGCCAGCAGTCGTCCAGGGCTGAGGTACACTGAAGCTTTCTTT
CDR3 protein: CASSRPGLRYTEAFF

V gene: TRBV5-4
J gene: TRBJ1-2
clone size: NA
D gene: NA
CDR3 DNA: TGTGCCAGCAGCTTGGGGATAGAACAGTCTAACTATGGCTACACCTTC
CDR3 protein: CASSLGIEQSNYGYTF

V gene: TRBV19
J gene: TRBJ1-2
clone size: once
D gene: TRBD1
CDR3 DNA: TGTGCCAGTAGGACAGGGGGCGATGGCTACACCTTC
CDR3 protein: CASRTGGDGYTF

V gene: TRBV9
J gene: TRBJ2-1
clone size: few
D gene: TRBD2
CDR3 DNA: TGTGCCAGCAGCGTGGGACTAGCGGGGTACAATGAGCAGTTCTTC
CDR3 protein: CASSVGLAGYNEQFF

V gene: TRBV10-3
J gene: TRBJ2-7
clone size: NA
D gene: NA
CDR3 DNA: TGTGCCATCAGTAAGACAGAATTAAGCTCCTACGAGCAGTACTTC
CDR3 protein: CAISKTELSSYEQYF

V gene: TRBV4-3
J gene: TRBJ2-3
clone size: NA
D gene: NA
CDR3 DNA: TGCGCCAGCAGCCGAGGCAGCGTCGGCACAGATACGCAGTATTTT
CDR3 protein: CASSRGSVGTDTQYF

V gene: TRBV28
J gene: TRBJ1-2
clone size: few
D gene: TRBD1
CDR3 DNA: TGTGCCAGCAGTTTGGCTGAGACAGGGTATGGCTACACCTTC
CDR3 protein: CASSLAETGYGYTF

V gene: TRBV19
J gene: TRBJ2-2
clone size: NA
D gene: NA
CDR3 DNA: TGTGCCAGTAGTTCGCAGGGTACCGGGGAGCTGTTTTTT
CDR3 protein: CASSSQGTGELFF

V gene: TRBV4-3
J gene: TRBJ1-1
clone size: few
D gene: NA
CDR3 DNA: TGCGCCAGCAGCCAAGATGTAAGGGCAGGGTACACTGAAGCTTTCTTT
CDR3 protein: CASSQDVRAGYTEAFF

V gene: TRBV2
J gene: TRBJ2-3
clone size: NA
D gene: TRBD2
CDR3 DNA: TGTGCCAGCAGAGGACTAGCGGGAGGTCCAGATACGCAGTATTTT
CDR3 protein: CASRGLAGGPDTQYF

V gene: TRBV5-1
J gene: TRBJ2-1
clone size: NA
D gene: NA
CDR3 DNA: TGCGCCAGCAGCTTGGATGCAGGAAAACACAATGAGCAGTTCTTC
CDR3 protein: CASSLDAGKHNEQFF

V gene: TRBV19
J gene: TRBJ1-2
clone size: NA
D gene: NA
CDR3 DNA: TGTGCCAGTAGTGCGTTCCGGGACGGGGACTATGGCTACACCTTC
CDR3 protein: CASSAFRDGDYGYTF

V gene: TRBV5-1
J gene: TRBJ1-3
clone size: NA
D gene: NA
CDR3 DNA: TGCGCCAGCACCACCTCTGGACTGTTCTCTGGAAACACCATATATTTT
CDR3 protein: CASTTSGLFSGNTIYF

V gene: TRBV7-2
J gene: TRBJ1-6
clone size: NA
D gene: NA
CDR3 DNA: TGTGCCAGCAGCTTAGGAGGGCCCGGATTGAGGTCACCCCTCCACTTT
CDR3 protein: CASSLGGPGLRSPLHF

V gene: TRBV5-1
J gene: TRBJ2-3
clone size: NA
D gene: TRBD1
CDR3 DNA: TGCGCCAGCAGCTTGACGACAGGGGCCACAGATACGCAGTATTTT
CDR3 protein: CASSLTTGATDTQYF

V gene: TRBV5-1
J gene: TRBJ2-1
clone size: NA
D gene: TRBD1
CDR3 DNA: TGCGCCAGCAGCTGGGGATGGACAGGCGACAATGAGCAGTTCTTC
CDR3 protein: CASSWGWTGDNEQFF

V gene: TRBV6-6
J gene: TRBJ2-1
clone size: NA
D gene: NA
CDR3 DNA: TGTGCCAGCAGTCAGGGGTACAGCTCCTACAATGAGCAGTTCTTC
CDR3 protein: CASSQGYSSYNEQFF

V gene: TRBV7-8
J gene: TRBJ1-1
clone size: NA
D gene: NA
CDR3 DNA: TGTGCCAGCAGCATCAGGGGAGGTGGCACTGAAGCTTTCTTT
CDR3 protein: CASSIRGGGTEAFF

V gene: TRBV6-5
J gene: TRBJ1-2
clone size: NA
D gene: NA
CDR3 DNA: TGTGCCAGCAGTTACTCGAATGCCGGGTTGGGCTATGGCTACACCTTC
CDR3 protein: CASSYSNAGLGYGYTF

V gene: TRBV7-2
J gene: TRBJ1-6
clone size: NA
D gene: TRBD1
CDR3 DNA: TGTGCCAGCAGCCGAGACGGGACAGATAATTCACCCCTCCACTTT
CDR3 protein: CASSRDGTDNSPLHF

V gene: TRBV11-2
J gene: TRBJ1-3
clone size: NA
D gene: TRBD1
CDR3 DNA: TGTGCCAGCAGCTCCCGGACAGGCCTCTCTGGAAACACCATATATTTT
CDR3 protein: CASSSRTGLSGNTIYF

V gene: TRBV19
J gene: TRBJ1-3
clone size: NA
D gene: NA
CDR3 DNA: TGTGCCAGTACCGCACAGGGAATCTCTGGAAACACCATATATTTT
CDR3 protein: CASTAQGISGNTIYF

V gene: TRBV4-1
J gene: TRBJ1-3
clone size: NA
D gene: TRBD1
CDR3 DNA: TGCGCCAGCAGCCAGCCGACAGGGATGGGAAACACCATATATTTT
CDR3 protein: CASSQPTGMGNTIYF

V gene: TRBV18
J gene: TRBJ1-1
clone size: NA
D gene: NA
CDR3 DNA: TGTGCCAGCTCAGGGGGGGTATTAGTGGTCACTGAAGCTTTCTTT
CDR3 protein: CASSGGVLVVTEAFF

V gene: TRBV11-2
J gene: TRBJ2-3
clone size: NA
D gene: TRBD2
CDR3 DNA: TGTGCCAGCAGCTTAGGGACTAGCGGGAGTAGGGGCACAGATACGCAGTATTTT
CDR3 protein: CASSLGTSGSRGTDTQYF

V gene: TRBV28
J gene: TRBJ1-5
clone size: few
D gene: NA
CDR3 DNA: TGTGCCAGCAGTTTAGTAGATCTTTTCGGCGGCCCCCAGCATTTT
CDR3 protein: CASSLVDLFGGPQHF

V gene: TRBV5-8
J gene: TRBJ1-6
clone size: NA
D gene: TRBD1
CDR3 DNA: TGTGCCAGCAGCCGACTCGACAGGGGTAATTCACCCCTCCACTTT
CDR3 protein: CASSRLDRGNSPLHF